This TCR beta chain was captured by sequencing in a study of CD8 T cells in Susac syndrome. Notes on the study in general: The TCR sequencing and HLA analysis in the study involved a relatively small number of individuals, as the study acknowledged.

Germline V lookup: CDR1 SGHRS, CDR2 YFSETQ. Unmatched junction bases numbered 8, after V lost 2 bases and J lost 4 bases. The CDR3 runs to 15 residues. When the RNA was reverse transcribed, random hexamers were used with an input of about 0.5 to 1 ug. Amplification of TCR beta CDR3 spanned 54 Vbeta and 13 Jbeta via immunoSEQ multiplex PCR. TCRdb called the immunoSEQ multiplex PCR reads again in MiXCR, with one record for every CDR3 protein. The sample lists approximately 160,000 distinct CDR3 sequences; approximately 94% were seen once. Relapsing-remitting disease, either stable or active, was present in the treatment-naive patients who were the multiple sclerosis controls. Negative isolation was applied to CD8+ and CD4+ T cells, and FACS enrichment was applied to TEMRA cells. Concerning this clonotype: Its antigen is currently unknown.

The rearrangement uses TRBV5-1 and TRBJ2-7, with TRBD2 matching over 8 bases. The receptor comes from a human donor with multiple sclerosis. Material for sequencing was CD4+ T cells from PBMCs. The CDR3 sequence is CASSFAGGRYYEQYF. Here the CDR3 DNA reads TGCGCCAGCAGCTTTGCGGGGGGCCGCTATTACGAGCAGTACTTC.